This T cell receptor (beta chain) was captured in a study of shared clonotypes between healthy human individuals. The overall study: The people who gave samples were a couple of women and three men aged 18 to 49. Study-wide results and limits: Memory subsets generally showed lower estimated richness than naive subsets.

For this clone: The antigen remains undetermined.

Looked up from germline, CDR1 is MNHNY and CDR2 is SVGAGI (reference sequence). V lost 6 bases to trimming and J lost 4 bases; unmatched junction nucleotides: 4. This CDR3 region has 13 residues. Data came from immunoSEQ multiplex PCR; TCRdb stores just in-frame clones and leaves some out. The repertoire holds approximately 940,000 clones, with 76% as singletons. The V call is TRBV6-6, the J call TRBJ1-1; 8 bases are shared with TRBD1. Sequencing input: memory CD4+ T cells sorted from blood. The sample's subset: CD45RA-negative fraction. The receptor comes from a man between 18 and 29 years old in good health. CDR3 DNA sequence: TGTGCCAGCAGCCCGCAGGGGGCCACTGAAGCTTTCTTT. Amino acids: CASSPQGATEAFF.